Listed below are T cell receptor beta chains from one sample, sequenced in a study of cytomegalovirus exposure and HLA in healthy donors. Produced via immunoSEQ multiplex PCR; TCRdb's table is partial and in-frame only. This sample carries around 140,000 clones, around four fifths of them seen once, and the ten largest clones take approximately 1.5%. The source material was PBMCs. These receptors originate from a man aged 40-49 years in good health and CMV-seronegative. Both conserved end residues are part of each CDR3. A D gene is named only where the DNA matches it firmly. Rows may omit the clone size; those that give it use once, few, many or a size class.

clone size	V gene	D gene	J gene	CDR3 protein	CDR3 DNA
.	TRBV19	TRBD2	TRBJ2-1	CASRLAGGNYNEQFF	TGTGCCAGTAGACTAGCGGGGGGGAACTACAATGAGCAGTTCTTC
.	TRBV27	.	TRBJ2-1	CASSLAGYNEQFF	TGTGCCAGCAGTTTAGCGGGATACAATGAGCAGTTCTTC
once	TRBV4-1	.	TRBJ2-7	CASSQTSPSSYEQYF	TGCGCCAGCAGCCAGACTAGTCCTTCTTCCTACGAGCAGTACTTC
.	TRBV7-2	TRBD1	TRBJ2-1	CASSLFGTGGNEQFF	TGTGCCAGCAGCTTATTTGGGACAGGGGGGAATGAGCAGTTCTTC
few	TRBV11-2	TRBD1	TRBJ1-2	CASSSTWTGGGYTF	TGTGCCAGCAGCAGCACCTGGACAGGGGGTGGCTACACCTTC
few	TRBV19	.	TRBJ1-2	CASSTRELEGYGYTF	TGTGCCAGTAGTACCCGGGAGCTGGAGGGCTATGGCTACACCTTC
.	TRBV6-1	TRBD1	TRBJ1-2	CASSLGQLNYGYTF	TGTGCCAGCAGCTTGGGACAGCTGAACTATGGCTACACCTTC
.	TRBV5-1	TRBD1	TRBJ1-3	CASSLEPGGRNTIYF	TGCGCCAGCAGCTTGGAGCCAGGGGGCAGGAACACCATATATTTT
.	TRBV6-1	.	TRBJ1-1	CASSELQWFTEAFF	TGTGCCAGCAGTGAATTACAGTGGTTCACTGAAGCTTTCTTT
few	TRBV5-1	TRBD1	TRBJ1-1	CASRPRQGTNTEAFF	TGCGCCAGCAGACCTAGACAGGGGACTAACACTGAAGCTTTCTTT
.	TRBV5-1	.	TRBJ1-2	CASSLRAQPDTNYGYTF	TGCGCCAGCAGCTTACGGGCCCAACCGGACACTAACTATGGCTACACCTTC
.	TRBV4-1	TRBD1	TRBJ1-5	CASSQDLQGHQPQHF	TGCGCCAGCAGCCAAGATTTACAGGGGCATCAGCCCCAGCATTTT
.	TRBV12-1	.	TRBJ1-2	CASGTVAPTYGYTF	TGTGCCAGCGGGACAGTTGCCCCTACCTATGGCTACACCTTC
.	TRBV2	TRBD2	TRBJ2-2	CASSESRREGPNTGELFF	TGTGCCAGCAGTGAATCCCGGCGGGAGGGCCCGAACACCGGGGAGCTGTTTTTT
.	TRBV11-3	.	TRBJ2-1	CASSPAGAGRGNEQFF	TGTGCCAGCAGCCCTGCCGGCGCGGGGCGCGGCAATGAGCAGTTCTTC
.	TRBV10-3	.	TRBJ2-2	CAISDGTQATGELFF	TGTGCCATCAGTGACGGCACCCAGGCCACCGGGGAGCTGTTTTTT
.	TRBV9	TRBD1	TRBJ1-6	CASSAKSGTGHNSPLHF	TGTGCCAGCAGCGCGAAGTCCGGGACAGGCCATAATTCACCCCTCCACTTT
few	TRBV28	TRBD1	TRBJ1-6	CASRGQGTYNSPLHF	TGTGCCAGCAGGGGACAGGGAACCTATAATTCACCCCTCCACTTT
.	TRBV1	.	TRBJ2-7	CTSSQAGTVYEQYF	TGCACCAGCAGCCAAGCCGGGACAGTCTACGAGCAGTACTTC
.	TRBV2	TRBD1	TRBJ2-3	CASRADRATSTDTQYF	TGTGCCAGCAGGGCAGACAGGGCCACCAGCACAGATACGCAGTATTTT
.	TRBV7-2	.	TRBJ1-1	CASSLAGGMNTEAFF	TGTGCCAGCAGCTTAGCGGGCGGGATGAACACTGAAGCTTTCTTT
.	TRBV2	TRBD2	TRBJ2-1	CASSFYSGGDNEQFF	TGTGCCAGCAGTTTTTATAGCGGGGGGGACAATGAGCAGTTCTTC
.	TRBV7-6	.	TRBJ1-5	CASSLVGGVMIGDQPQHF	TGTGCCAGCAGCTTAGTGGGGGGGGTAATGATCGGAGATCAGCCCCAGCATTTT
.	TRBV9	TRBD1	TRBJ1-2	CASSLPQGASGYTF	TGTGCCAGCAGCCTACCACAGGGGGCGTCTGGCTACACCTTC
once	TRBV7-2	TRBD1	TRBJ1-3	CASSSKGQVSGNTIYF	TGTGCCAGCAGCTCCAAGGGACAGGTCTCTGGAAACACCATATATTTT
.	TRBV9	.	TRBJ2-1	CASSDGNEQFF	TGTGCCAGCAGCGACGGCAATGAGCAGTTCTTC
.	TRBV4-1	.	TRBJ1-5	CASSQELGRINQPQHF	TGCGCCAGCAGCCAAGAGCTGGGCAGGATAAATCAGCCCCAGCATTTT
.	TRBV15	TRBD1	TRBJ1-6	CATSREQQGNSPLHF	TGTGCCACCAGCAGAGAGCAACAGGGGAATTCACCCCTCCACTTT
.	TRBV5-1	TRBD1	TRBJ1-4	CASSLAGTGNEKLFF	TGCGCCAGCAGCTTGGCCGGGACAGGTAACGAAAAACTGTTTTTT
.	TRBV4-2	TRBD1	TRBJ1-2	CASSQETGTGFGYTF	TGTGCCAGCAGCCAAGAAACGGGGACAGGCTTTGGCTACACCTTC
.	TRBV7-2	.	TRBJ1-2	CASSLDGGSNYGYTF	TGTGCCAGCAGCTTAGATGGGGGGTCAAACTATGGCTACACCTTC
.	TRBV11-1	.	TRBJ2-5	CASRRGQETQYF	TGTGCCAGCAGACGGGGTCAAGAGACCCAGTACTTC
.	TRBV29-1	.	TRBJ2-7	CSAASGTYEQYF	TGCAGCGCCGCCAGCGGCACCTACGAGCAGTACTTC
.	TRBV6-1	.	TRBJ1-1	CASSYDSGGTEAFF	TGTGCCAGCAGCTACGACAGCGGGGGAACTGAAGCTTTCTTT
.	TRBV9	.	TRBJ1-2	CASSVVTGSISPAYGYTF	TGTGCCAGCAGCGTTGTCACAGGGTCAATAAGCCCCGCTTATGGCTACACCTTC
.	TRBV7-9	.	TRBJ1-2	CASSLEAGLYGYTF	TGTGCCAGCAGCTTAGAGGCCGGACTATATGGCTACACCTTC
.	TRBV5-6	.	TRBJ1-1	CASSVGQIEAFF	TGTGCCAGCAGCGTCGGACAGATTGAAGCTTTCTTT
.	TRBV7-9	TRBD2	TRBJ2-1	CASSLVRIAGRSSYNEQFF	TGTGCCAGCAGCTTAGTGAGGATAGCGGGCCGGAGCTCCTACAATGAGCAGTTCTTC
.	TRBV10-3	TRBD1	TRBJ2-7	CAISGTGSTYEQYF	TGTGCCATCAGTGGGACAGGATCTACCTACGAGCAGTACTTC
few	TRBV19	.	TRBJ1-1	CASTISSRNTEAFF	TGTGCCAGTACTATCTCCTCTCGGAACACTGAAGCTTTCTTT